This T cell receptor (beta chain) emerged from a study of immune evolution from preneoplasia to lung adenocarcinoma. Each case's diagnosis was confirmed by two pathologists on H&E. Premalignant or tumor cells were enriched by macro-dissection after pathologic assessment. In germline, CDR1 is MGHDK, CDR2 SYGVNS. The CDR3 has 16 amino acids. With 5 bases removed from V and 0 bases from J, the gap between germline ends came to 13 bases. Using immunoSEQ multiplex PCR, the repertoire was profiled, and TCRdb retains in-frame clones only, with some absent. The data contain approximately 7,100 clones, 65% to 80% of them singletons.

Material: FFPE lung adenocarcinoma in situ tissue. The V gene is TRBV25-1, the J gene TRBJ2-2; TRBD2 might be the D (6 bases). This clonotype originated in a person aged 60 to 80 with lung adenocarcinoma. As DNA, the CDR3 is TGTGCCAGCAGTCCGGGGAGGCAGGCGAACACCGGGGAGCTGTTTTTT. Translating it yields CASSPGRQANTGELFF.